In this sample, the clone carrying this T cell receptor (beta chain) turned up a few times. Its antigen remains unknown. This sample stems from a study of T-cell reconstitution after alpha-beta-depleted transplantation in children. The V gene's germline CDR1 is LGHNA and CDR2 YSLEER. Trimming pared 2 bases from V and 3 bases from J, leaving 17 bases between. This CDR3 is 16 amino acids long. Overall study findings and caveats: Diversity and T-cell counts at one year after transplant derived mostly from new T cells. Where alpha-beta T cells came from about two months after transplant was reportedly several hundred expanded graft clones. Certain patients had high TCRbeta diversity at day 60, and it came from recipient T cells and thymic progenitors that survived.

Preparation of the TCRbeta library was carried out with unique molecular identifiers. A single record per CDR3 protein comes from TCRdb applying MiXCR to the PCR reads. The sample shows some 350,000 distinct CDR3 sequences, around 15% of them seen only once. The specimen was PBMCs, mostly from graft donor cells, collected 360 days after TCRalphabeta/CD19-depleted stem cell transplant. V usage is TRBV4-3 and J usage is TRBJ2-7; a weak D match, TRBD1 (6 bases). This receptor was taken from a male patient aged 2 to 9 who had a stem cell transplant for acute lymphoblastic leukemia, so the T cells may come from the graft donor. The DNA for the CDR3 is TGCGCCAGCAGCCAAATCGCCGGACAGATCATCTACGAGCAGTACTTC. Translated, it gives CASSQIAGQIIYEQYF.